This T cell receptor (beta chain) was observed in a study of blood T cell repertoires in COVID-19. Per the original methods: Amplification from reference gene primers served as the basis for estimated nucleated cell counts. Profiling relied on immunoSEQ multiplex PCR, and the TCRdb table lists in-frame clones only, not all of them. V and J calls plus clone size are reproduced from that table; the DNA served to infer D and trimming. The sample lists more than 80,000 clones; 85% to 90% were seen once. This CDR3 is 16 amino acids long. Germline trimming cut 4 bases from V and 7 bases from J; bases unmatched to any gene: 12. Germline assignment: CDR1 LNHDA and CDR2 SQIVND (reference sequence).

Source material: peripheral blood. The TCR originated in a middle-aged man with acute or convalescent COVID-19. The chain employs TRBV19 and TRBJ2-1; 8 nucleotides align to TRBD1. The CDR3 protein is CASSSDRGVLRNEQFF. In DNA, the CDR3 is TGTGCCAGTAGTAGCGACAGGGGCGTTCTTAGGAATGAGCAGTTCTTC.